A selection of T cell receptor beta chains follows, all from one sample in a study of OX40 agonist ivuxolimab in advanced cancers. Method: immunoSEQ multiplex PCR; TCRdb's copy keeps in-frame clones and lacks some. The table lists about 40,000 clones, 80% to 90% of them singletons. Specimen: CD4+ or CD8+ T cells sorted from blood, collected in a trial of the OX40 agonist ivuxolimab. These receptors came from an adult with an advanced solid tumor such as melanoma, head and neck, liver or kidney cancer. CDR3s include the opening cysteine and the closing phenylalanine or tryptophan. Fields, in order: V gene, J gene, clone size, CDR3 length, D gene, CDR3 protein, CDR3 DNA. The D gene is left open where the match is weak. Rows give clone size only sometimes, using once, few, many, or a class for an expanded clone.

V gene: TRBV5-1
J gene: TRBJ1-1
clone size: NA
CDR3 length: 15
D gene: NA
CDR3 protein: CASRGQKSLNTEAFF
CDR3 DNA: TGCGCCAGCAGAGGACAGAAATCCTTGAACACTGAAGCTTTCTTT

V gene: TRBV18
J gene: TRBJ2-5
clone size: NA
CDR3 length: 13
D gene: NA
CDR3 protein: CASSSEGRETQYF
CDR3 DNA: TGTGCCAGCTCCTCCGAGGGACGGGAGACCCAGTACTTC

V gene: TRBV28
J gene: TRBJ2-7
clone size: once
CDR3 length: 15
D gene: NA
CDR3 protein: CASTQTGGGGYEQYF
CDR3 DNA: TGTGCCAGCACCCAGACAGGCGGAGGAGGATACGAGCAGTACTTC

V gene: TRBV9
J gene: TRBJ1-2
clone size: NA
CDR3 length: 13
D gene: NA
CDR3 protein: CASSDTGMYGYTF
CDR3 DNA: TGTGCCAGCAGCGACACGGGAATGTATGGCTACACCTTC

V gene: TRBV7-9
J gene: TRBJ2-5
clone size: NA
CDR3 length: 10
D gene: NA
CDR3 protein: CASGQETQYF
CDR3 DNA: TGTGCCAGCGGCCAAGAGACCCAGTACTTC

V gene: TRBV19
J gene: TRBJ1-6
clone size: NA
CDR3 length: 15
D gene: TRBD1
CDR3 protein: CASSPPDRGNSPLHF
CDR3 DNA: TGTGCCAGTAGTCCCCCGGACAGGGGAAATTCACCCCTCCACTTT

V gene: TRBV19
J gene: TRBJ1-1
clone size: NA
CDR3 length: 13
D gene: NA
CDR3 protein: CASSPTGPPEAFF
CDR3 DNA: TGTGCCAGTAGCCCGACAGGACCCCCTGAAGCTTTCTTT

V gene: TRBV9
J gene: TRBJ2-3
clone size: NA
CDR3 length: 17
D gene: NA
CDR3 protein: CASSAYLLGAGTDTQYF
CDR3 DNA: TGTGCCAGCAGCGCGTACCTCTTGGGGGCCGGCACAGATACGCAGTATTTT

V gene: TRBV5-5
J gene: TRBJ1-1
clone size: NA
CDR3 length: 15
D gene: NA
CDR3 protein: CASSLGRGGYTEAFF
CDR3 DNA: TGTGCCAGCAGCTTGGGAAGGGGAGGGTACACTGAAGCTTTCTTT

V gene: TRBV19
J gene: TRBJ2-2
clone size: NA
CDR3 length: 16
D gene: TRBD1
CDR3 protein: CASSPIGTGAAGELFF
CDR3 DNA: TGTGCCAGTAGCCCCATTGGGACAGGGGCGGCCGGGGAGCTGTTTTTT

V gene: TRBV7-2
J gene: TRBJ1-2
clone size: NA
CDR3 length: 17
D gene: TRBD1
CDR3 protein: CASSTTAFGQGAFGYTF
CDR3 DNA: TGTGCCAGCAGCACCACCGCATTCGGACAGGGGGCTTTTGGCTACACCTTC

V gene: TRBV29-1
J gene: TRBJ1-1
clone size: few
CDR3 length: 13
D gene: NA
CDR3 protein: CSVTGNLNTEAFF
CDR3 DNA: TGCAGCGTTACAGGGAACCTGAACACTGAAGCTTTCTTT

V gene: TRBV5-1
J gene: TRBJ2-5
clone size: NA
CDR3 length: 14
D gene: TRBD2
CDR3 protein: CASSLTSGVETQYF
CDR3 DNA: TGCGCCAGCAGCCTAACTAGCGGGGTAGAGACCCAGTACTTC

V gene: TRBV13
J gene: TRBJ1-5
clone size: once
CDR3 length: 12
D gene: NA
CDR3 protein: CASSQGRQPQHF
CDR3 DNA: TGTGCCAGCAGCCAGGGGAGGCAGCCCCAGCATTTT

V gene: TRBV19
J gene: TRBJ1-5
clone size: once
CDR3 length: 16
D gene: TRBD1
CDR3 protein: CASIGDREYSNQPQHF
CDR3 DNA: TGTGCCAGTATCGGAGACAGGGAATATAGCAATCAGCCCCAGCATTTT

V gene: TRBV10-2
J gene: TRBJ1-4
clone size: NA
CDR3 length: 15
D gene: TRBD1
CDR3 protein: CASRSGQGENEKLFF
CDR3 DNA: TGCGCCAGCAGATCCGGACAGGGAGAGAATGAAAAACTGTTTTTT

V gene: TRBV5-4
J gene: TRBJ2-7
clone size: NA
CDR3 length: 15
D gene: NA
CDR3 protein: CASSIPDVNTYEQYF
CDR3 DNA: TGTGCCAGCAGCATCCCGGACGTGAATACATACGAGCAGTACTTC

V gene: TRBV19
J gene: TRBJ1-2
clone size: NA
CDR3 length: 13
D gene: NA
CDR3 protein: CASTPDGNYGYTF
CDR3 DNA: TGTGCCAGTACCCCGGACGGGAACTATGGCTACACCTTC

V gene: TRBV6-1
J gene: TRBJ2-2
clone size: NA
CDR3 length: 15
D gene: NA
CDR3 protein: CASAPDSANTGELFF
CDR3 DNA: TGTGCCAGCGCCCCGGACTCCGCGAACACCGGGGAGCTGTTTTTT

V gene: TRBV7-7
J gene: TRBJ2-2
clone size: NA
CDR3 length: 15
D gene: NA
CDR3 protein: CASSQGLGDTGELFF
CDR3 DNA: TGTGCTAGCAGCCAAGGGTTAGGGGACACCGGGGAGCTGTTTTTT

V gene: TRBV7-7
J gene: TRBJ2-1
clone size: NA
CDR3 length: 13
D gene: NA
CDR3 protein: CASSLDYPNEQFF
CDR3 DNA: TGTGCTAGCAGCTTAGACTACCCGAATGAGCAGTTCTTC

V gene: TRBV4-3
J gene: TRBJ2-5
clone size: NA
CDR3 length: 15
D gene: NA
CDR3 protein: CASSPLGIQGETQYF
CDR3 DNA: TGCGCCAGCAGCCCCCTCGGGATACAGGGAGAGACCCAGTACTTC

V gene: TRBV5-4
J gene: TRBJ2-1
clone size: NA
CDR3 length: 14
D gene: NA
CDR3 protein: CASSLVGGANEQFF
CDR3 DNA: TGTGCCAGCAGCTTAGTGGGGGGGGCTAATGAGCAGTTCTTC

V gene: TRBV18
J gene: TRBJ2-3
clone size: NA
CDR3 length: 16
D gene: NA
CDR3 protein: CASSPTLVGGTDTQYF
CDR3 DNA: TGTGCCAGCTCACCAACACTAGTGGGGGGCACAGATACGCAGTATTTT

V gene: TRBV4-3
J gene: TRBJ2-1
clone size: once
CDR3 length: 17
D gene: NA
CDR3 protein: CASSQEPGTRGPNEQFF
CDR3 DNA: TGCGCCAGCAGCCAAGAGCCCGGGACCAGAGGACCCAATGAGCAGTTCTTC